The rows below give T cell receptor beta chains drawn from one sample of a study of T cell responses to AZD1222 COVID-19 vaccine. TCRdb's table, derived via immunoSEQ multiplex PCR, lists solely in-frame clones and lacks some. The sample has over 150,000 clones, about 86% seen once. Sequencing used peripheral blood, obtained 28 days after the second AZD1222 dose. These receptors came from an adult who received the AZD1222 COVID-19 vaccine. Each CDR3 is given with its conserved first and last residue. Fields, in order: J gene, D gene, V gene, CDR3 DNA, CDR3 protein. The D gene is left open where the match is weak.

>TRBJ2-7|TRBD1|TRBV11-2
TGTGCCAGCAGCAGGGGACAGACCTACGAGCAGTACTTC
CASSRGQTYEQYF
>TRBJ1-6|-|TRBV5-1
TGCGCCAGCAGCTTGGGGGATCGAAGCTCCTATAATTCACCCCTCCACTTT
CASSLGDRSSYNSPLHF
>TRBJ2-7|TRBD1|TRBV7-2
TGTGCCAGCAGCTTAGACGGGACAGGGTTTTACGAGCAGTACTTC
CASSLDGTGFYEQYF
>TRBJ1-2|-|TRBV2
TGTGCCAGCAGTGGGCGGGTAGGCCCCTATGGCTACACCTTC
CASSGRVGPYGYTF
>TRBJ1-4|TRBD1|TRBV4-2
TGTGCCAGCAGACCCGGACAGGGGGGGCCTGAAAAACTGTTTTTT
CASRPGQGGPEKLFF
>TRBJ1-6|-|TRBV5-4
TGTGCCAGCAGCTTTTCGGGCAGGGTCATCAATCCCCTCCACTTT
CASSFSGRVINPLHF
>TRBJ2-1|-|TRBV5-6
TGTGCCAGCAGCTTGGGCGTCAGCTCCTACAATGAGCAGTTCTTC
CASSLGVSSYNEQFF
>TRBJ1-1|-|TRBV30
TGTGCCTGGAAGGGGACACTGAACACTGAAGCTTTCTTT
CAWKGTLNTEAFF
>TRBJ1-4|-|TRBV10-3
TGTGCCATCAGGGACGGCCAGAATGAAAAACTGTTTTTT
CAIRDGQNEKLFF
>TRBJ2-6|-|TRBV9
TGTGCCAGCAGCCTCATATCTGGGGCCAACGTCCTGACTTTC
CASSLISGANVLTF
>TRBJ2-2|-|TRBV30
TGTGCCTGGAGCTTGGGGGTCACCGGGGAGCTGTTTTTT
CAWSLGVTGELFF
>TRBJ2-3|TRBD2|TRBV5-4
TGTGCCAGCAGCTTCGGCGGGGGGGCCGATTCAGATACGCAGTATTTT
CASSFGGGADSDTQYF